This is a list of T cell receptor beta chains from one sample in a study of blood T cell repertoires in COVID-19. Measured with immunoSEQ multiplex PCR; TCRdb has only the in-frame clones, and not every one. The sample yields some 250,000 clones, approximately 83% seen once. The sample comprised PBMCs or T cells enriched from blood (not recorded which). The receptors shown here come from a woman in her 40s with acute COVID-19. CDR3s include the opening cysteine and the closing phenylalanine or tryptophan. The D gene is left open where the match is weak. Size tells how often a clone was seen (once, few, many) or the class of an expanded clone, and some rows leave it out.

J: TRBJ2-1; size: few; V: TRBV7-2; D: TRBD1; DNA: TGTGCCAGCAGCTTTGTCGGGACAGGGGGCAATGAGCAGTTCTTC; CDR3: CASSFVGTGGNEQFF
J: TRBJ2-6; size: .; V: TRBV24-1; D: .; DNA: TGTGCCACCAGCATCTCTGGGGCCAACGTCCTGACTTTC; CDR3: CATSISGANVLTF
J: TRBJ1-5; size: .; V: TRBV30; D: TRBD1; DNA: TGTGCCTGGAGTACAAAGACAGGGGCAAGTCAGCCCCAGCATTTT; CDR3: CAWSTKTGASQPQHF
J: TRBJ2-1; size: .; V: TRBV2; D: .; DNA: TGTGCCAGCGAGAGAATGGGGGCATATGAGCAGTTCTTC; CDR3: CASERMGAYEQFF
J: TRBJ1-1; size: once; V: TRBV7-9; D: TRBD1; DNA: TGTGCCAGTACGACAGGGGTCACTGAAGCTTTCTTT; CDR3: CASTTGVTEAFF
J: TRBJ2-3; size: .; V: TRBV4-1; D: .; DNA: TGCGCCAGCAGCCAAGCAACCGGGACAATGGATACGCAGTATTTT; CDR3: CASSQATGTMDTQYF
J: TRBJ1-1; size: .; V: TRBV19; D: .; DNA: TGTGCCAGTAGTATAGGGGGGGACACTGAAGCTTTCTTT; CDR3: CASSIGGDTEAFF
J: TRBJ2-1; size: .; V: TRBV19; D: .; DNA: TGTGCCAGTAGTCCCGGACGGACAGATTACAATGAGCAGTTCTTC; CDR3: CASSPGRTDYNEQFF
J: TRBJ1-4; size: .; V: TRBV6-5; D: .; DNA: TGTGCCAGCACCGTGACAGCCACTAATGAAAAACTGTTTTTT; CDR3: CASTVTATNEKLFF
J: TRBJ2-1; size: .; V: TRBV24-1; D: TRBD1; DNA: TGTGCCACCAGCCTGACAGGGGGCTCCTACAATGAGCAGTTCTTC; CDR3: CATSLTGGSYNEQFF
J: TRBJ2-5; size: .; V: TRBV7-9; D: TRBD2; DNA: TGTGCCAGCAGCTTGACTAGCGAAGAGACCCAGTACTTC; CDR3: CASSLTSEETQYF
J: TRBJ1-3; size: few; V: TRBV30; D: .; DNA: TGTGCCACTACAGGGAGCTCTGGAAACACCATATATTTT; CDR3: CATTGSSGNTIYF
J: TRBJ2-3; size: .; V: TRBV2; D: .; DNA: TGTGCCAGCCCGGGGTCGGGGGCAGATACGCAGTATTTT; CDR3: CASPGSGADTQYF
J: TRBJ2-7; size: .; V: TRBV9; D: .; DNA: TGTGCCAGCAGTGCAGGGTACCGCTACGAGCAGTACTTC; CDR3: CASSAGYRYEQYF
J: TRBJ1-6; size: .; V: TRBV9; D: TRBD1; DNA: TGTGCCAGCAGCAGACAGGGGATAAGTTCACCCCTCCACTTT; CDR3: CASSRQGISSPLHF
J: TRBJ2-5; size: .; V: TRBV13; D: TRBD2; DNA: TGTGCCAGCAGCTTACTGGCGGGAGTTGAGACCCAGTACTTC; CDR3: CASSLLAGVETQYF
J: TRBJ2-3; size: .; V: TRBV19; D: TRBD2; DNA: TGTGCCAGTAGTATAGATTCGAACGGGGTAGCGGGAGATAGGGATACGCAGTATTTT; CDR3: CASSIDSNGVAGDRDTQYF